Each of the 26 T cell receptor beta chains below was sequenced from the same sample in a study of cytomegalovirus exposure and HLA in healthy donors. The PCR employed 60 Vbeta primers together with 13 Jbeta primers. Libraries were prepared by immunoSEQ multiplex PCR; TCRdb keeps only in-frame clonotypes and omits some of them. The sample shows some 67,000 clones, approximately 75% of them seen only once. The sequencing input was PBMCs. The receptor source for this set is a man in his 60s in good health and CMV-seropositive.

There are a few counts of this clone. The chain couples TRBV6-1 to TRBJ2-3; 10 positions match TRBD2. CDR1 and CDR2 (germline): MNHNS, SASEGT. The trim removed 5 bases at V and 4 bases at J, leaving 6 bases unmatched. CDR3 size: 15 residues. CDR3 loop: CASSPSAGGPDTQYF. The CDR3 coding sequence is TGTGCCAGCAGTCCTTCAGCGGGAGGGCCAGATACGCAGTATTTT.

This clone was observed a handful of times. The chain combines TRBV5-4 with TRBJ2-5, with 10 bases that match TRBD2. The CDR3 has 15 residues. The V gene's germline CDR1 is SGHNT and CDR2 YYREEE (reference sequence). V lost 0 bases, J lost 5 bases, and 4 bases stayed unmatched. CDR3 sequence reads: CASSLALAGVETQYF. In DNA, the CDR3 is TGTGCCAGCAGCTTGGCGCTAGCGGGAGTTGAGACCCAGTACTTC.

This clone has only one observation. The chain is built from TRBV4-1 and TRBJ1-1, with D possibly matching TRBD1 (6 bases). The germline CDR1 and CDR2 sequences are MGHRA and YSYEKL. This CDR3 is 15 amino acids long. V was pared by 1 base and J by 5 bases, with 14 bases between. CDR3 sequence reads: CASSQVSRGGTEAFF. CDR3 sequence (DNA): TGCGCCAGCAGCCAAGTGTCCAGGGGCGGAACTGAAGCTTTCTTT.

This clone was counted between two and nine times. The chain employs TRBV29-1 and TRBJ1-2, with a possible D match to TRBD1 (5 bases). Trimming removed 7 bases at V and 4 bases at J, with 13 bases between. Germline V gene sequence: CDR1 SQVTM, CDR2 ANQGSEA. CDR3 length equals 12 residues. The CDR3 region is CSAVVGGYGYTF. DNA for the CDR3: TGCAGCGCCGTAGTGGGGGGCTATGGCTACACCTTC.

V and J are TRBV6-5 and TRBJ1-5; D call uncertain. Germline values: CDR1 MNHEY, CDR2 SVGAGI. The CDR3 length is 15 residues. The germline V and J ends were trimmed by 0 bases and 7 bases, with 13 bases remaining between them. The CDR3 is CASSYSAGMRQPQHF. The CDR3 DNA sequence: TGTGCCAGCAGTTACTCTGCGGGAATGAGGCAGCCCCAGCATTTT.

This rearrangement joins TRBV6-6 to TRBJ2-2; TRBD1 aligns across 10 bases. The germline gives CDR1 MNHNY, CDR2 SVGAGI (reference sequence). The CDR3 runs 14 residues. Germline trimming cut 5 bases from V and 7 bases from J; bases unmatched to any gene: 4. The CDR3 is CASSRQGAGGELFF. The CDR3 DNA reads TGTGCCAGCAGTCGACAGGGGGCAGGCGGGGAGCTGTTTTTT.

About this clone itself: A read error may produce the germline difference seen at one junction end. The chain couples TRBV5-6 to TRBJ2-3, with D possibly matching TRBD2 (5 bases). The CDR3 loop spans 15 amino acids. The V gene's germline CDR1 is SGHDT and CDR2 YYEEEE. CDR3 residues: CAGSFTGYYTDTQYF. CDR3 DNA sequence: TGTGCCGGCAGCTTTACGGGGTATTACACAGATACGCAGTATTTT. Full variable domain (rest looked up from reference TRBV5-6 and TRBJ2-3): DAGVTQSPTHLIKTRGQQVTLRCSPKSGHDTVSWYQQALGQGPQFIFQYYEEEERQRGNFPDRFSGHQFPNYSSELNVNALLLGDSALYLCAGSFTGYYTDTQYFGPGTRLTVL.

Note on this clone: Other DNA sequences in this specimen translate into the identical CDR3. The V call is TRBV5-1, the J call TRBJ2-1; 8 nucleotides agree with TRBD2. The CDR3 totals 15 residues. Losses at the gene ends were 0 bases for V and 3 bases for J; bases not matched to a gene: 2. Germline-derived CDR1 and CDR2 are SGHRS and YFSETQ. The CDR3 loop reads CASSLGRGGYNEQFF. For the CDR3, the DNA is TGCGCCAGCAGCTTGGGTCGGGGGGGCTACAATGAGCAGTTCTTC.

The chain recombines TRBV7-9 with TRBJ2-7; 9 positions match TRBD2. J lost 7 bases, V lost 4 bases, and 8 bases had no gene match. CDR3 length: 14 residues. Germline CDR1 reads SEHNR; CDR2 reads FQNEAQ (reference sequence). The CDR3 DNA reads as TGTGCCAGCAGCTCGGCGGGGGGGGCGCGGGAGCAGTACTTC. It specifies CASSSAGGAREQYF. The full variable domain, in which reference TRBV7-9 and TRBJ2-7 provide the parts outside the CDR3, is DTGVSQNPRHKITKRGQNVTFRCDPISEHNRLYWYRQTLGQGPEFLTYFQNEAQLEKSRLLSDRFSAERPKGSFSTLEIQRTEQGDSAMYLCASSSAGGAREQYFGPGTRLTVT.

The chain uses TRBV29-1 and TRBJ2-7, with 7 bases fitting TRBD1. In germline, CDR1 is SQVTM, CDR2 ANQGSEA. The CDR3 is made up of 13 amino acids. The V gene end was trimmed by 7 bases and the J gene end by 6 bases; junction bases not matched to a gene: 12. This CDR3 is CSARSDRQGEQYF. The CDR3 coding sequence is TGCAGCGCCCGATCGGACAGGCAGGGCGAGCAGTACTTC.

This chain connects TRBV12-1 to TRBJ2-7; the D call in the table, TRBD1, was not verified against the DNA. TRBV12-1 represents a pseudogene. This CDR3 comprises 14 residues. The CDR3 nucleotides read TGTGCCAGCAGCTTTGCAAACTCCAGGGGCGAGCAGTACTTC. It yields the protein CASSFANSRGEQYF.

V gene TRBV5-6 combines with J gene TRBJ2-7, with D possibly TRBD1 on 6 matching bases. Trimming took 2 bases from V and 2 from J, leaving 11 bases between them. Looked up from germline, CDR1 is SGHDT and CDR2 is YYEEEE. This CDR3 has 14 residues. The CDR3 bases are TGTGCCAGCAGCTTAGTAGGACAGCCCTACGAGCAGTACTTC. Translation: CASSLVGQPYEQYF.

In regard to this clone: Other DNA sequences in this sample translate to the same CDR3. The chain joins TRBV28 to TRBJ1-5; 9 nucleotides agree with TRBD1. The trim removed 2 bases at V and 7 bases at J, leaving 6 bases unmatched. The CDR3 length is 15 residues. Germline assignment: CDR1 MDHEN and CDR2 SYDVKM. CDR3 sequence (DNA): TGTGCCAGCAGTTTAGGACAGGGGTTTAGACAGCCCCAGCATTTT. Translating gives CASSLGQGFRQPQHF. Looking up the rest from reference TRBV28 and TRBJ1-5 gives the full variable domain: DVKVTQSSRYLVKRTGEKVFLECVQDMDHENMFWYRQDPGLGLRLIYFSYDVKMKEKGDIPEGYSVSREKKERFSLILESASTNQTSMYLCASSLGQGFRQPQHFGDGTRLSIL.

The genes are TRBV2 and TRBJ2-5; a weak D match, TRBD1 (6 bases). Trimming stripped 4 bases from V and 5 bases from J, with 11 bases between. This CDR3 contains 13 residues. Germline assignment: CDR1 SNHLY and CDR2 FYNNEI. The CDR3 DNA follows: TGTGCCAGCAGTGCACAACAGGGTGAGACCCAGTACTTC. It codes for CASSAQQGETQYF.

Comments on this clone: At one of its ends the junction is not consistent with the germline gene, which may arise from a read error. This chain links TRBV7-7 with TRBJ2-5, with D tentatively TRBD1 (6 bases). This CDR3 region has 14 residues. Germline CDR1 SSHAT, CDR2 FNYEAQ (reference sequence). CDR3 bases: TGTGCTAGCAGCTTAGAAGGGGGAATGGAGACCCAGTACTTC. It encodes CASSLEGGMETQYF.

V usage is TRBV7-6 and J usage is TRBJ2-7; possibly TRBD1 for D (6 bases). Trimming removed 3 bases from V and 7 bases from J, with 16 bases in between. Germline assignment: CDR1 SGHVS and CDR2 FNYEAQ. The CDR3 is made up of 14 amino acids. The CDR3 nucleotides are TGTGCCAGCAGCTTTAAACAGGGAACCTCGGAGCAGTACTTC. Its translation: CASSFKQGTSEQYF.

This clone was observed a single time. As DNA, the CDR3 is TGTGCCAGCAGCTTAGTCGTTACAGGGAATACTGAAGCTTTCTTT. Residues: CASSLVVTGNTEAFF. The rearrangement links TRBV7-9 to TRBJ1-1; D perhaps matches TRBD1 (6 bases). The germline V gene has CDR1 SEHNR and CDR2 FQNEAQ (reference sequence). Between the trimmed V and J ends, which lost 1 base and 5 bases, there was a span of 14 bases. CDR3 length: 15 residues.

This clone showed up just a few times. Relative to the germline gene, one junction end is altered; a read error may explain this. The rearrangement joins TRBV7-7 to TRBJ2-1, with D possibly TRBD2 on 6 matching bases. Germline lookup yields CDR1 SSHAT and CDR2 FNYEAQ (reference sequence). The CDR3 sequence is 14 residues long. The CDR3 region is CASSLSGDYNEQFF. The CDR3 region has the DNA TGTGCTAGCAGCCTTAGCGGAGACTACAATGAGCAGTTCTTC. Together with reference TRBV7-7 and TRBJ2-1, the CDR3 gives the full variable domain: GAGVSQSPRYKVTKRGQDVTLRCDPISSHATLYWYQQALGQGPEFLTYFNYEAQPDKSGLPSDRFSAERPEGSISTLTIQRTEQRDSAMYRCASSLSGDYNEQFFGPGTRLTVL.

This clone occurred once. The chain combines TRBV5-1 with TRBJ2-2; weak D call: TRBD2 (7 bases). V lost 0 bases and J 6 bases, leaving 12 bases between the germline ends. The germline V gene encodes CDR1 SGHRS and CDR2 YFSETQ. The CDR3 consists of 15 residues. The CDR3 reads CASSLVGGDAGELFF. CDR3 DNA sequence: TGCGCCAGCAGCTTGGTAGGGGGGGACGCCGGGGAGCTGTTTTTT.

This chain uses TRBV19 with TRBJ2-2; D is unclear. The CDR3 is made up of 13 amino acids. Trimming removed 1 base from V and 6 bases from J, with 6 bases in between. CDR1 is LNHDA and CDR2 is SQIVND in the germline V gene (reference sequence). CDR3 region: CASSIVVSGELFF. CDR3 nucleotides: TGTGCCAGTAGTATAGTAGTTTCCGGGGAGCTGTTTTTT. The variable domain in full, with the rest retrieved from reference TRBV19 and TRBJ2-2, is DGGITQSPKYLFRKEGQNVTLSCEQNLNHDAMYWYRQDPGQGLRLIYYSQIVNDFQKGDIAEGYSVSREKKESFPLTVTSAQKNPTAFYLCASSIVVSGELFFGEGSRLTVL.

The chain employs TRBV11-3 and TRBJ1-3; no reliable D call. The CDR3 length is 11 residues. Germline V gives CDR1 SGHNT, CDR2 YENEEA. The V end lost 4 bases, the J end lost 7 bases, and 5 bases lay between the germline ends. For the CDR3, the DNA is TGTGCCAGCAGCTCCATGAACACCATATATTTT. As protein: CASSSMNTIYF.

This clone was found once. The V gene is TRBV5-1, the J gene TRBJ2-7, with 8 bases lining up with TRBD1. Germline lookup yields CDR1 SGHRS and CDR2 YFSETQ. After removal of 3 bases from V and 6 bases from J, the junction contained 8 bases not matched to a gene. This CDR3 is 14 amino acids long. The DNA of the CDR3 is TGCGCCAGCAGCTCGGGACAGGCTCTAGCCGAGCAGTACTTC. Amino acids: CASSSGQALAEQYF.

J is TRBJ1-3 and V is TRBV28; 8 bases are a match to TRBD1. CDR1 MDHEN and CDR2 SYDVKM come from the germline V gene. Losses at the gene ends were 3 bases for V and 1 base for J; bases not matched to a gene: 5. There are 16 residues in the CDR3. In DNA form, the CDR3 reads TGTGCCAGCAGTTTTGACAGGGGAGGGTCTGGAAACACCATATATTTT. Translating gives CASSFDRGGSGNTIYF. The entire variable domain, with the rest obtained from reference TRBV28 and TRBJ1-3, is as follows: DVKVTQSSRYLVKRTGEKVFLECVQDMDHENMFWYRQDPGLGLRLIYFSYDVKMKEKGDIPEGYSVSREKKERFSLILESASTNQTSMYLCASSFDRGGSGNTIYFGEGSWLTVV.

This clone was seen just once. The CDR3 DNA sequence: TGTGCCAGCAGCGTCAGACAGGGGGTAGGTTCACCCCTCCACTTT. It specifies CASSVRQGVGSPLHF. V and J are TRBV7-6 and TRBJ1-6, with 9 nucleotides matching TRBD1. The V and J ends lost 5 bases and 9 bases, in that order; junction bases with no gene match: 8. This CDR3 has 15 residues. Germline V gives CDR1 SGHVS, CDR2 FNYEAQ.

The CDR3 is CASSLGQGRSGYTF. CDR3 nucleotide sequence: TGTGCCAGCAGCTTAGGACAGGGGCGGAGTGGCTACACCTTC. The chain uses TRBV7-9 and TRBJ1-2, with 8 bases identical to TRBD1. The trim removed 1 base at V and 7 bases at J, leaving 5 bases unmatched. The CDR3 has 14 residues. The germline V gene encodes CDR1 SEHNR and CDR2 FQNEAQ (reference sequence).

As for this clone: Within the sample, other DNA sequences also encode this same CDR3. The chain recombines TRBV5-5 with TRBJ1-2; D gene unclear. The CDR3 consists of 14 residues. V gave up 2 bases and J gave up 2 bases, with 10 bases separating them. Germline V CDR1 and CDR2: SGHKS, YYEKEE (reference sequence). CDR3 protein: CASSFGGRNYGYTF. The CDR3 DNA reads TGTGCCAGCAGCTTCGGAGGACGGAACTATGGCTACACCTTC.